The TCR beta chain described here comes from a study of tumor-infiltrating lymphocytes in primary liver carcinoma. Joint extraction of RNA and DNA used roughly 19-33 mg of bulk tissue that was unsorted. Study-wide results and caveats: A significantly higher top-250-clone fraction was recorded for tumors than for blood (p = 0.039).

The input was 500 ng total RNA; TCR beta cDNA was made from it with a constant-region primer. ARM-PCR was slightly modified, and three nested multiplex PCR rounds with it gave rise to the TCR beta libraries. TCRdb processed the multiplex PCR reads anew with MiXCR; each CDR3 protein has one entry. The sample has some 120,000 distinct CDR3 sequences, 64% seen once; the top ten hold more than 7%. In its sample, this clonotype is medium-sized. The antigen is not known. The clonotype originates from a woman between 55 and 75 years old with primary liver carcinoma and hepatitis B virus infection. Sample: liver tumor tissue from sampling region 3. The subset denotes: tumor region T3, left-lateral pole.

In nucleotides, the CDR3 is TGCAGCGTTGAAGTAGGGCAGGGCCCGGGCGAGCAGTACTTC. This codes for CSVEVGQGPGEQYF. The chain recombines TRBV29-1 with TRBJ2-7, with a weak D call TRBD1 (5 bases). Germline-derived CDR1 and CDR2 are SQVTM and ANQGSEA. This CDR3 region has 14 residues. V lost 1 base and J 6 bases, leaving 16 bases between the germline ends.